The entry below describes one T cell receptor beta chain. This sample was taken from a study of cytomegalovirus exposure and HLA in healthy donors. The junction had 13 bases not matched to a gene; V was cut back by 11 bases and J by 5 bases. The CDR3 loop spans 14 amino acids. Germline V gene lookup returns CDR1 ENHRY and CDR2 SYGVKD. Profiling relied on immunoSEQ multiplex PCR, and the TCRdb table lists in-frame clones only, not all of them. The table lists around 160,000 clones, 84% of them singletons. This receptor was taken from a man aged 25-40 years in good health and CMV-seropositive. The sample consisted of PBMCs. The V and J genes are TRBV10-3 and TRBJ1-2; 8 bases are shared with TRBD1. The CDR3 loop reads CAALKETGDYGYTF. The CDR3 coding sequence is TGTGCCGCATTAAAGGAGACAGGGGATTATGGCTACACCTTC.